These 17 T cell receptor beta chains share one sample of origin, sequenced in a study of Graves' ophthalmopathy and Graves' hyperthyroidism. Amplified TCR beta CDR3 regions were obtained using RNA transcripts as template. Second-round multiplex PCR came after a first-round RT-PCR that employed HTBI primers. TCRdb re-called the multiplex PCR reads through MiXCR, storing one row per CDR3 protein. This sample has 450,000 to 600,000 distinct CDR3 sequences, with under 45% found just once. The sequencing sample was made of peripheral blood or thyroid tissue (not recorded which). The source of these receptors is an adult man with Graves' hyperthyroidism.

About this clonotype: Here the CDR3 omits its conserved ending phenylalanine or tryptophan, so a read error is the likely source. CDR3 DNA: TGTGCCAGCAGTTCTTATATCGGACAGGGGGAGAACACTGAAGCTTTCTCT. This gives the protein CASSSYIGQGENTEAFS. J is TRBJ1-1 and V is TRBV28, with 10 positions matching TRBD1. Trimming cost V 4 bases and J 1 base; bases outside gene matches: 9. This CDR3 has 17 amino acids. Germline CDR1 reads MDHEN; CDR2 reads SYDVKM.

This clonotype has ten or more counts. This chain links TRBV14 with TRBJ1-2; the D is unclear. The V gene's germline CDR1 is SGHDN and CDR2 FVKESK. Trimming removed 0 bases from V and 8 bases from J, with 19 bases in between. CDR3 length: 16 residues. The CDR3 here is CASSQDFPGPRRGYTF. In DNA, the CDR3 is TGTGCCAGCAGCCAAGATTTCCCTGGACCACGGCGGGGCTACACCTTC.

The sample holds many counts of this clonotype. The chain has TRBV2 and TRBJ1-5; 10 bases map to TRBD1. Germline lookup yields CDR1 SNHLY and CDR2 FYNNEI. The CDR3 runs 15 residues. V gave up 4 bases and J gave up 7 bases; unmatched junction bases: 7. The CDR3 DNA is TGTGCCAGCAGTGGGGACAGGGGAGGCTACCAGCCCCAGCATTTT. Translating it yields CASSGDRGGYQPQHF.

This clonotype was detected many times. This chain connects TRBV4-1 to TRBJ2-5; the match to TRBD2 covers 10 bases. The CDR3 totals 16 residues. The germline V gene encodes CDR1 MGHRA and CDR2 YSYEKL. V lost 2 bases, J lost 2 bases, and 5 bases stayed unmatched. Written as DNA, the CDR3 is TGCGCCAGCAGCCAACCCGGACTAGCGGAGCAAGAGACCCAGTACTTC. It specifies CASSQPGLAEQETQYF.

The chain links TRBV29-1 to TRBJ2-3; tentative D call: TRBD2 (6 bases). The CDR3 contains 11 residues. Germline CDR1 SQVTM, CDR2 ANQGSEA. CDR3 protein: CGGQDTDTQYF. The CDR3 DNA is TGCGGAGGGCAGGACACAGATACGCAGTATTTT.

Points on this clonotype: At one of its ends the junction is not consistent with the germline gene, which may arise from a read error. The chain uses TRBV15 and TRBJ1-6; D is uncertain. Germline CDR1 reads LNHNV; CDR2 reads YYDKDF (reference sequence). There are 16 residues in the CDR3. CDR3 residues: CATSRDRTVYNSPFHF. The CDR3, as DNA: TGTGCCACCAGCAGAGACCGAACGGTCTATAATTCACCCTTCCACTTT.

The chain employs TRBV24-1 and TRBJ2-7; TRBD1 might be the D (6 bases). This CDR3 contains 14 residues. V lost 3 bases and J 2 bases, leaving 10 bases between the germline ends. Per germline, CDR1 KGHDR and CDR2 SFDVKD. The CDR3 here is CATSDADRAYEQYF. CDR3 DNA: TGTGCCACCAGTGATGCGGACAGAGCCTACGAGCAGTACTTC.

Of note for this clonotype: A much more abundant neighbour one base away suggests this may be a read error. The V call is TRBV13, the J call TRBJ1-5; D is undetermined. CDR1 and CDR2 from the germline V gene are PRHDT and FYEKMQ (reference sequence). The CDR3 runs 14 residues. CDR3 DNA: TGTGCCAGCAGCTTAAAAGGTTCCAATCGGCCCCAGCATTTT. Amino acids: CASSLKGSNRPQHF.

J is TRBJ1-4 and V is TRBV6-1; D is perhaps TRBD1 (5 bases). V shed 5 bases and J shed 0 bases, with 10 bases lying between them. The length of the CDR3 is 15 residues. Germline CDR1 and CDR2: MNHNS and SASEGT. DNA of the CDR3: TGTGCCAGCAGTAGACAGAGGGCAACTAATGAAAAACTGTTTTTT. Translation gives CASSRQRATNEKLFF.

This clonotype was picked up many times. The CDR3 region is CASSLGAGNTEAFF. CDR3 nucleotides: TGTGCCAGCAGCTTAGGTGCCGGGAACACTGAAGCTTTCTTT. The chain employs TRBV7-9 and TRBJ1-1; D unresolved. Germline assignment: CDR1 SEHNR and CDR2 FQNEAQ (reference sequence). V was trimmed by 1 base and J by 1 base, leaving 7 bases between them. The CDR3 consists of 14 residues.

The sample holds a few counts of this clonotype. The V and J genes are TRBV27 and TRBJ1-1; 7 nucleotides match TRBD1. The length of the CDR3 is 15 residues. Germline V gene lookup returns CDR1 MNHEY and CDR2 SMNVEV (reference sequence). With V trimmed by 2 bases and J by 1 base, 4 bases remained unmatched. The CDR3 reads CASSLRAGGNTEAFF. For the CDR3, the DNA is TGTGCCAGCAGTTTAAGGGCAGGGGGGAACACTGAAGCTTTCTTT.

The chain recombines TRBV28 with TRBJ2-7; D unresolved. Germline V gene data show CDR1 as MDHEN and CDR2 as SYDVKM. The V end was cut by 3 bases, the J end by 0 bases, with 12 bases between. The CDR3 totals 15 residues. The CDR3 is CASSLRTVSSYEQYF. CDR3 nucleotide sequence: TGTGCCAGCAGTTTGAGGACGGTTAGCTCCTACGAGCAGTACTTC.

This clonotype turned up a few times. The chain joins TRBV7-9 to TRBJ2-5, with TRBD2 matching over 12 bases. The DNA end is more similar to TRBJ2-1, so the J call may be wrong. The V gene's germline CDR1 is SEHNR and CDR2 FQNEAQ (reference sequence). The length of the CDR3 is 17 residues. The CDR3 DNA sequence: TGTGCCAGCAGCTTAGAGGGTTCTAGCGGGAGGGCCGGGGAGCAGTTCTTC. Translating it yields CASSLEGSSGRAGEQFF.

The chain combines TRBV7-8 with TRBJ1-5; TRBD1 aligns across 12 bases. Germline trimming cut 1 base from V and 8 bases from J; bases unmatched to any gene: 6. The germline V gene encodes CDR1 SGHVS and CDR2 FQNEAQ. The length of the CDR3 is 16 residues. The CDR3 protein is CASSLVGTGGDEPQHF. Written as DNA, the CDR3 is TGTGCCAGCAGCTTAGTGGGGACAGGGGGCGATGAGCCCCAGCATTTT.

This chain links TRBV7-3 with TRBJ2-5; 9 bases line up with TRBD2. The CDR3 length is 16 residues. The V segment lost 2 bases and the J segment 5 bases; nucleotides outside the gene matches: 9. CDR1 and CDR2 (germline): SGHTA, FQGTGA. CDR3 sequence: CASSLGVAGAGETQYF. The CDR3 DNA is TGTGCCAGCAGCTTAGGGGTAGCGGGAGCCGGGGAGACCCAGTACTTC.

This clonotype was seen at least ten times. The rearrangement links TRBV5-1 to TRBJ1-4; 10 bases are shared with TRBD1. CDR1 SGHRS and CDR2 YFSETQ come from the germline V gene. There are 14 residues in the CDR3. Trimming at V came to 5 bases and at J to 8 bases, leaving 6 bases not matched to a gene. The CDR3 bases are TGCGCCAGCAGTTCCGGGACAGGGGTCGAAAAACTGTTTTTT. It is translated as CASSSGTGVEKLFF.

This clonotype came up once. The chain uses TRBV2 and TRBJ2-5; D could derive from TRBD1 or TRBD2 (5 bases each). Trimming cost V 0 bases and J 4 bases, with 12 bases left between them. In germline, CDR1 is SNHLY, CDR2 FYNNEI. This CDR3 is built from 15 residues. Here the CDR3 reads CASSEASARGETQYF. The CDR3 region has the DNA TGTGCCAGCAGTGAAGCTAGCGCGAGGGGAGAGACCCAGTACTTC.